These 27 T cell receptor beta chains were sequenced from one sample in a study of technical replicates of blood from a few donors (dated by TCRdb to the late 2010s). The library was prepared using the immunoSEQ multiplex PCR assay. Sourced from immuneACCESS, this table was stored by TCRdb with only in-frame sequences that have V and J called. A share of the clones is absent; for the studies checked, an unresolved V gene accounts for under half, and the remainder has no known explanation. This sample has about 69,000 clones in its table, and around 90% of those were observed once. 4% to 5% of the sample comes from the top ten. The sample was PBMCs. The source of these receptors is a human donor in good health. Some clones in this sample may be carry-over from other donors' samples.

This chain joins TRBV29-1 and TRBJ2-3; tentatively, D is TRBD2 (6 bases). V lost 0 bases and J 8 bases, leaving 12 bases between the germline ends. The CDR3 loop spans 13 amino acids. CDR1 SQVTM and CDR2 ANQGSEA come from the germline V gene. CDR3 nucleotides: TGCAGCGTTGAAGATCAGGCCGGGGGTACGCAGTATTTT. Translation gives CSVEDQAGGTQYF.

This clone was found once. V and J are TRBV5-4 and TRBJ2-3; 8 nucleotides match TRBD2. This CDR3 contains 14 residues. The J segment lost 3 bases and the V segment lost 0 bases, leaving 0 bases of the junction unmatched. Germline lookup yields CDR1 SGHNT and CDR2 YYREEE (reference sequence). In DNA form, the CDR3 reads TGTGCCAGCAGCTTGGCGGGAGGGACAGATACGCAGTATTTT. It specifies CASSLAGGTDTQYF.

The chain employs TRBV5-1 and TRBJ2-2; 9 bases align to TRBD1. Germline lookup yields CDR1 SGHRS and CDR2 YFSETQ. J lost 6 bases, V lost 3 bases, and 12 bases had no gene match. CDR3 length: 17 residues. This chain's CDR3 is CASSSKKTGGESGELFF. In DNA, the CDR3 is TGCGCCAGCAGCTCCAAGAAGACAGGGGGAGAGTCCGGGGAGCTGTTTTTT.

The chain carries TRBV11-2 and TRBJ2-7; D not certain. CDR1 SGHAT and CDR2 FQNNGV come from the germline V gene. V was pared by 2 bases and J by 6 bases, with 11 bases between. This CDR3 is 13 amino acids long. CDR3 DNA: TGTGCCAGCAGCTTAACATCCCTCGTCGAGCAGTACTTC. This codes for CASSLTSLVEQYF.

The chain joins TRBV7-9 to TRBJ2-5, with a possible D match to TRBD1 (6 bases). CDR1 and CDR2 from the germline V gene are SEHNR and FQNEAQ (reference sequence). The CDR3 length is 13 residues. V was pared by 5 bases and J by 4 bases, with 11 bases between. CDR3 protein: CASSVTRGETQYF. The CDR3 bases are TGTGCCAGCAGCGTGACCAGGGGAGAGACCCAGTACTTC.

The V and J genes are TRBV11-2 and TRBJ2-2; TRBD2 might be the D (5 bases). Germline-derived CDR1 and CDR2 are SGHAT and FQNNGV. Trimming took 1 base from V and 4 from J, leaving 10 bases between them. The CDR3 spans 15 residues. The CDR3 sequence: CASSLVVGLTGELFF. DNA for the CDR3: TGTGCCAGCAGCTTAGTTGTAGGACTCACCGGGGAGCTGTTTTTT.

The V and J genes are TRBV19 and TRBJ2-1; 10 bases are a match to TRBD2. CDR1 LNHDA and CDR2 SQIVND come from the germline V gene (reference sequence). The CDR3 covers 14 residues. The J segment lost 10 bases and the V segment lost 3 bases, leaving 6 bases of the junction unmatched. The CDR3 here is CASSIYILAGEQFF. CDR3 bases: TGTGCCAGTAGTATTTACATACTAGCGGGGGAGCAGTTCTTC. Based on the CDR3 plus reference TRBV19 and TRBJ2-1, the full variable domain is DGGITQSPKYLFRKEGQNVTLSCEQNLNHDAMYWYRQDPGQGLRLIYYSQIVNDFQKGDIAEGYSVSREKKESFPLTVTSAQKNPTAFYLCASSIYILAGEQFFGPGTRLTVL.

This chain uses TRBV29-1 with TRBJ2-1; 7 nucleotides align to TRBD1. V shed 8 bases, J shed 5 bases, and the junction held 9 bases outside the gene matches. The CDR3 totals 13 residues. Germline assignment: CDR1 SQVTM and CDR2 ANQGSEA. CDR3 DNA: TGCAGCTTAAACCGGGACAGAAACAATGAGCAGTTCTTC. Translation gives CSLNRDRNNEQFF.

The sample holds one count of this clone. The chain joins TRBV18 to TRBJ1-1, with D possibly being TRBD1 (6 bases). The CDR3 loop spans 14 amino acids. The V gene's germline CDR1 is KGHSH and CDR2 LQKENI. V was pared by 3 bases and J by 1 base, with 9 bases between. Here the CDR3 reads CASSPGQTNTEAFF. CDR3 coding DNA: TGTGCCAGCTCACCGGGACAAACGAACACTGAAGCTTTCTTT.

The chain recombines TRBV6-5 with TRBJ2-7; maybe TRBD2 (6 bases). Germline CDR1 is MNHEY and CDR2 is SVGAGI. Trimming cost V 0 bases and J 6 bases, with 15 bases left between them. The length of the CDR3 is 15 residues. The CDR3 nucleotides read TGTGCCAGCAGTTACTCGGCAGGGTGGAGGGTCGAGCAGTACTTC. Protein product: CASSYSAGWRVEQYF.

The rearrangement uses TRBV5-4 and TRBJ2-5; D is possibly TRBD1 (6 bases). V was cut by 2 bases and J by 0 bases, with 8 bases left in between. The CDR3 loop spans 14 amino acids. Germline V gene sequence: CDR1 SGHNT, CDR2 YYREEE (reference sequence). CDR3 sequence reads: CASSFRDNQETQYF. Written as DNA, the CDR3 is TGTGCCAGCAGCTTCCGGGACAACCAAGAGACCCAGTACTTC.

This clone has a single count. This sequence joins TRBV5-1 and TRBJ2-5, with D possibly being TRBD2 (5 bases). The germline V gene encodes CDR1 SGHRS and CDR2 YFSETQ. The length of the CDR3 is 13 residues. The germline V and J ends were trimmed by 4 bases and 4 bases, with 11 bases remaining between them. CDR3 residues: CASSPGRSETQYF. The CDR3 DNA reads as TGCGCCAGCAGCCCGGGAAGATCAGAGACCCAGTACTTC.

The chain uses TRBV27 and TRBJ2-2, with 8 bases lining up with TRBD1. The CDR3 runs 16 residues. The V gene end was trimmed by 5 bases and the J gene end by 2 bases; junction bases not matched to a gene: 7. Germline V gives CDR1 MNHEY, CDR2 SMNVEV (reference sequence). The CDR3 here is CASSTTDRANTGELFF. In DNA, the CDR3 is TGTGCCAGCAGTACCACGGACAGGGCTAACACCGGGGAGCTGTTTTTT.

V and J are TRBV23-1 and TRBJ1-2, with TRBD1 matching 7 bases. TRBV23-1 is noted as an ORF with a role that remains uncertain. The CDR3 loop spans 14 amino acids. Trimming removed 7 bases from V and 2 bases from J; junction bases left unmatched: 7. The DNA for the CDR3 is TGCGCCAGCATAAGACAGGGACCCAACTATGGCTACACCTTC. It codes for CASIRQGPNYGYTF.

The V call is TRBV29-1, the J call TRBJ2-3; TRBD1 might be the D (6 bases). CDR3 length: 17 residues. V lost 6 bases and J 5 bases, leaving 27 bases between the germline ends. CDR1 SQVTM and CDR2 ANQGSEA come from the germline V gene. CDR3 DNA: TGCAGCGTAAAGTTTTCGGACAGTGCGAATTGGGGAGATACGCAGTATTTT. It encodes CSVKFSDSANWGDTQYF.

The chain links TRBV7-9 to TRBJ2-1; the match to TRBD1 covers 9 bases. Unmatched junction bases numbered 13, after V lost 11 bases and J lost 8 bases. CDR3 length equals 14 residues. Germline V gene sequence: CDR1 SEHNR, CDR2 FQNEAQ (reference sequence). CDR3 sequence: CAVRGGTGWDEQFF. The CDR3 DNA reads as TGTGCCGTCAGGGGGGGGACAGGGTGGGATGAGCAGTTCTTC.

The V call is TRBV7-7, the J call TRBJ1-1, with D unclear. The germline CDR1 and CDR2 sequences are SSHAT and FNYEAQ (reference sequence). V lost 8 bases and J 2 bases, leaving 12 bases between the germline ends. This CDR3 is 13 amino acids long. DNA of the CDR3: TGTGCCAGCCGGGAGAACTTTAACACTGAAGCTTTCTTT. Translation: CASRENFNTEAFF. Full variable domain (remainder filled in from reference TRBV7-7 and TRBJ1-1): GAGVSQSPRYKVTKRGQDVTLRCDPISSHATLYWYQQALGQGPEFLTYFNYEAQPDKSGLPSDRFSAERPEGSISTLTIQRTEQRDSAMYRCASRENFNTEAFFGQGTRLTVV.

The V call is TRBV10-3, the J call TRBJ2-4; D might be TRBD1 (7 bases). Germline CDR1 is ENHRY and CDR2 is SYGVKD. This CDR3 contains 16 residues. Trimming cost V 3 bases and J 1 base, with 13 bases left between them. CDR3 amino acids: CAISDPTGRAKNIQYF. The CDR3 DNA reads TGTGCCATCAGTGACCCGACAGGGAGGGCCAAAAACATTCAGTACTTC.

This clone was seen a single time. J is TRBJ2-2 and V is TRBV11-3, with 9 bases lining up with TRBD1. V shed 5 bases and J 3 bases; nucleotides not matched to a gene: 4. The germline V gene has CDR1 SGHNT and CDR2 YENEEA. There are 15 residues in the CDR3. Written as DNA, the CDR3 is TGTGCCAGCAGCCCCTGGACAGGGGACACCGGGGAGCTGTTTTTT. Translated, it gives CASSPWTGDTGELFF.

This clone has just one count. CDR3 coding DNA: TGTGCCAGCAGCTTTAGGGCAGGGGGCGTGAGGACCACTGAAGCTTTCTTT. Its protein is CASSFRAGGVRTTEAFF. The chain carries TRBV5-6 and TRBJ1-1; the match to TRBD1 covers 8 bases. Germline CDR1 reads SGHDT; CDR2 reads YYEEEE. The CDR3 contains 17 residues. V was clipped by 2 bases and J by 4 bases; unmatched bases: 13.

The rearrangement uses TRBV7-8 and TRBJ2-7; D possibly corresponds to TRBD1 (6 bases). The V and J ends lost 3 bases and 5 bases respectively, with 8 bases between them. The germline CDR1 and CDR2 sequences are SGHVS and FQNEAQ. The CDR3 sequence is 12 residues long. CDR3 in amino acids: CASSLGANEQYF. The CDR3 DNA is TGTGCCAGCAGCTTGGGGGCTAACGAGCAGTACTTC.

The chain has TRBV7-2 and TRBJ2-5; possibly TRBD1 for D (5 bases). Germline CDR1 and CDR2: SGHTA and FQGNSA. The V and J ends lost 0 bases and 7 bases respectively, with 12 bases between them. The CDR3 is 14 residues long. CDR3 DNA: TGTGCCAGCAGCTTAGCGCAGGGATTAAGGACCCAGTACTTC. Translated: CASSLAQGLRTQYF.

Ten or more counts support this clone. This rearrangement joins TRBV10-2 to TRBJ2-1; D is unresolved. This CDR3 has 15 amino acids. The V gene's germline CDR1 is WSHSY and CDR2 SAAADI. Trimming stripped 0 bases from V and 1 base from J, with 7 bases between. The CDR3, as DNA: TGCGCCAGCAGTGAGTCCGAGGTATCCTACAATGAGCAGTTCTTC. Residues: CASSESEVSYNEQFF.

The genes are TRBV5-4 and TRBJ2-2; 13 bases align to TRBD2. Germline V gene sequence: CDR1 SGHNT, CDR2 YYREEE (reference sequence). V lost 3 bases and J lost 2; bases outside the gene matches: 7. The length of the CDR3 is 18 residues. The CDR3 loop is CASSSGLAGAPNTGELFF. In DNA form, the CDR3 reads TGTGCCAGCAGCTCTGGACTAGCGGGAGCCCCTAACACCGGGGAGCTGTTTTTT.

The chain is built from TRBV14 and TRBJ2-3, with 8 bases lining up with TRBD2. CDR3 length: 17 amino acids. CDR1 and CDR2 from the germline V gene are SGHDN and FVKESK. Trimming took 2 bases from V and 5 from J; bases not matched to a gene: 12. Here the CDR3 reads CASSQWFLTSVQDTQYF. CDR3 sequence (DNA): TGTGCCAGCAGCCAATGGTTCCTGACTAGCGTGCAAGATACGCAGTATTTT.

The chain carries TRBV15 and TRBJ1-1, with 7 bases aligning to TRBD1. In germline, CDR1 is LNHNV, CDR2 YYDKDF (reference sequence). CDR3 size: 17 residues. The junction had 10 bases not matched to a gene; V was cut back by 2 bases and J by 1 base. This chain's CDR3 is CATSRTNRGIGNTEAFF. DNA for the CDR3: TGTGCCACCAGCAGAACCAACAGGGGAATAGGGAACACTGAAGCTTTCTTT. Full variable domain (remainder filled in from reference TRBV15 and TRBJ1-1): DAMVIQNPRYQVTQFGKPVTLSCSQTLNHNVMYWYQQKSSQAPKLLFHYYDKDFNNEADTPDNFQSRRPNTSFCFLDIRSPGLGDTAMYLCATSRTNRGIGNTEAFFGQGTRLTVV.

V usage is TRBV5-1 and J usage is TRBJ1-3; tentatively, D is TRBD1 (5 bases). Germline-derived CDR1 and CDR2 are SGHRS and YFSETQ. V lost 5 bases and J lost 2, with 11 bases in between. This CDR3 has 14 amino acids. The DNA of the CDR3 is TGCGCCAGCAGTCAACAGGTAGCTGGAAACACCATATATTTT. Encoded protein: CASSQQVAGNTIYF.